These 14 T cell receptor beta chains were all obtained from the same sample, sequenced in a study of OX40 agonist ivuxolimab in advanced cancers. Profiled with immunoSEQ multiplex PCR; TCRdb holds only in-frame clones, not every one. This repertoire shows about 36,000 clones, 65% to 85% found once; its top ten account for roughly 23%. The sequences come from CD4+ or CD8+ T cells sorted from blood, collected in a trial of the OX40 agonist ivuxolimab. These receptors all stem from an adult with an advanced solid tumor such as melanoma, head and neck, liver or kidney cancer.

CDR3 sequence: CASSVQGETYEQYF. As DNA, the CDR3 is TGTGCCAGCAGTGTCCAGGGGGAGACCTACGAGCAGTACTTC. This sequence joins TRBV6-1 and TRBJ2-7; the match to TRBD1 covers 7 bases. CDR1 is MNHNS, CDR2 SASEGT, per germline. The CDR3 is 14 amino acids. With 4 bases clipped from V and 2 bases from J, the junction kept 5 bases outside the gene matches.

The table lists this clone with a count of one. The CDR3 loop is CSPDYNEQFF. CDR3 nucleotides: TGCAGCCCAGATTACAATGAGCAGTTCTTC. This sequence joins TRBV20-1 and TRBJ2-1; D unclear. Germline values: CDR1 DFQATT, CDR2 SNEGSKA (reference sequence). This CDR3 contains 10 residues.

The chain combines TRBV7-8 with TRBJ1-2; tentatively, D is TRBD1 (6 bases). V was shortened by 2 bases and J by 3 bases, with 16 bases between the two germline ends. Germline CDR1 SGHVS, CDR2 FQNEAQ. This CDR3 contains 16 residues. The CDR3 sequence is CASSLSWGARDYGYTF. For the CDR3, the DNA is TGTGCCAGCAGCTTATCTTGGGGGGCGCGTGACTATGGCTACACCTTC.

This chain connects TRBV6-6 to TRBJ1-1; D is uncertain. Germline values: CDR1 MNHNY, CDR2 SVGAGI (reference sequence). The CDR3 is made up of 12 amino acids. The V end was cut by 0 bases, the J end by 4 bases, with 3 bases between. Here the CDR3 reads CASSYSFTEAFF. The CDR3 nucleotides are TGTGCCAGCAGTTACTCGTTCACTGAAGCTTTCTTT.

V and J are TRBV28 and TRBJ2-3; 7 nucleotides align to TRBD2. Germline CDR1 is MDHEN and CDR2 is SYDVKM. The CDR3 has 14 amino acids. V lost 6 bases to trimming and J lost 5 bases; unmatched junction nucleotides: 8. The CDR3 bases are TGTGCCAGCAGATATGGACCGGGAGGAGATACGCAGTATTTT. Residues: CASRYGPGGDTQYF. Variable domain in full (rest from reference TRBV28 and TRBJ2-3): DVKVTQSSRYLVKRTGEKVFLECVQDMDHENMFWYRQDPGLGLRLIYFSYDVKMKEKGDIPEGYSVSREKKERFSLILESASTNQTSMYLCASRYGPGGDTQYFGPGTRLTVL.

This clone was picked up one time. The J gene is TRBJ1-4, the V gene TRBV19; possible D gene TRBD1, 5 bases. Germline V lookup: CDR1 LNHDA, CDR2 SQIVND (reference sequence). The V gene lost 3 bases and the J gene lost 7 bases, with 15 bases spanning the gap. The CDR3 is 15 residues long. CDR3 in amino acids: CASSISPGLGEKLFF. The CDR3 region has the DNA TGTGCCAGTAGTATCTCCCCGGGACTCGGTGAAAAACTGTTTTTT.

The chain employs TRBV29-1 and TRBJ2-2; D might be TRBD2 (6 bases). Germline CDR1 SQVTM, CDR2 ANQGSEA. The V and J ends lost 1 base and 1 base respectively, with 10 bases between them. The CDR3 spans 15 residues. The CDR3 reads CSVEVEGRNTGELFF. CDR3 DNA: TGCAGCGTTGAAGTGGAGGGCAGGAACACCGGGGAGCTGTTTTTT.

V is TRBV2 and J is TRBJ2-3; tentative D call: TRBD2 (7 bases). V was clipped by 11 bases and J by 5 bases, with 20 bases between them. CDR1 and CDR2 from the germline V gene are SNHLY and FYNNEI. The CDR3 spans 14 residues. CDR3 coding DNA: TGTGCCCTCAGCGGGCGGGGGCAGGGAGATACGCAGTATTTT. It yields the protein CALSGRGQGDTQYF.

The rearrangement joins TRBV28 to TRBJ2-7; TRBD1 is a possible D gene (6 bases). Germline V gene data show CDR1 as MDHEN and CDR2 as SYDVKM. The CDR3 loop spans 14 amino acids. Trimming took 1 base from V and 2 from J, leaving 9 bases between them. DNA for the CDR3: TGTGCCAGCAGTTTATTGCAGGGGACCTACGAGCAGTACTTC. Translated: CASSLLQGTYEQYF.

There are a few counts of this clone. The rearrangement links TRBV5-1 to TRBJ1-2; 9 positions agree with TRBD1. This CDR3 has 15 residues. The J segment lost 2 bases and the V segment lost 0 bases, leaving 2 bases of the junction unmatched. CDR1 is SGHRS, CDR2 YFSETQ, per germline. The CDR3 DNA is TGCGCCAGCAGCTTGGTGGACAGGGGCAACTATGGCTACACCTTC. Its translation is CASSLVDRGNYGYTF.

The sample holds a few counts of this clone. V gene TRBV9 combines with J gene TRBJ1-2, with no clear D. The V end was cut by 0 bases, the J end by 3 bases, with 6 bases between. This CDR3 region has 13 residues. CDR1 and CDR2 (germline): SGDLS, YYNGEE. CDR3 nucleotides: TGTGCCAGCAGCGTAGGGCAGGACTATGGCTACACCTTC. Its protein is CASSVGQDYGYTF.

The rearrangement joins TRBV7-8 to TRBJ2-4, with TRBD2 matching 11 bases. Germline V gene data show CDR1 as SGHVS and CDR2 as FQNEAQ. The CDR3 loop spans 14 amino acids. After removal of 5 bases from V and 6 bases from J, the junction contained 3 bases not matched to a gene. The CDR3 loop reads CASSPGTSGNIQYF. In DNA, the CDR3 is TGTGCCAGCAGCCCCGGGACTAGCGGAAACATTCAGTACTTC.

The table lists this clone with a few counts. J is TRBJ2-1 and V is TRBV28; 10 bases are shared with TRBD2. The germline V gene has CDR1 MDHEN and CDR2 SYDVKM. The CDR3 contains 15 residues. V trimming: 8 bases; J trimming: 3 bases; junction bases outside the gene matches: 7. The CDR3 region has the DNA TGTGCCAGCGCCCTAGCGGGAGAGTACTACAATGAGCAGTTCTTC. This codes for CASALAGEYYNEQFF.

This clone showed up just once. The CDR3 nucleotides read TGTGCCAGCGGGCAAAGCGGGAGGTGGCAAGAGACCCAGTACTTC. Its protein is CASGQSGRWQETQYF. The chain joins TRBV28 to TRBJ2-5; 9 bases match TRBD2. The junction had 9 bases not matched to a gene; V was cut back by 8 bases and J by 2 bases. This CDR3 comprises 15 residues. Germline-derived CDR1 and CDR2 are MDHEN and SYDVKM. The complete variable domain, with remaining parts taken from reference TRBV28 and TRBJ2-5, reads DVKVTQSSRYLVKRTGEKVFLECVQDMDHENMFWYRQDPGLGLRLIYFSYDVKMKEKGDIPEGYSVSREKKERFSLILESASTNQTSMYLCASGQSGRWQETQYFGPGTRLLVL.